This T cell receptor (beta chain) appears in the sequencing data of a study of blood T cells in healthy people across ages. Background on the study: About one barcoded TCR beta cDNA was captured per two T cells.

Roughly 10 milliliters was the volume of peripheral blood drawn from each donor. This clonotype was picked up a small number of times. What it recognizes is unknown. Through a sample-barcoded 5' primer and a J-beta primer mix, a second PCR was run for about 6 to 12 cycles. TCRdb used MiXCR to reprocess the 5' RACE reads, holding one entry per CDR3 protein. Of approximately 360,000 distinct CDR3 sequences listed, 45% to 60% are singletons. General observations from the study: A roughly linear fall in TCR beta diversity per million T cells was seen with increasing age. Estimated diversity, derived from one million T cells, was regarded as an underestimate.

Per germline, CDR1 SQVTM and CDR2 ANQGSEA. The CDR3 runs to 11 residues. V lost 7 bases to trimming and J lost 5 bases, with 11 bases between them. Material for sequencing was blood. This sequence was found in a man aged 55 to 70 in good health. This chain connects TRBV29-1 to TRBJ1-2; no clear D gene. This CDR3 reads CSADATYGYTF. The DNA of the CDR3 is TGCAGCGCGGACGCCACGTATGGCTACACCTTC.